The next 31 T cell receptor beta chains were all read from a single sample in a study of CD8 T cells in Susac syndrome. When the RNA was reverse transcribed, random hexamers were used with an input of roughly 0.5 to 1 ug. TCRdb fed the immunoSEQ multiplex PCR reads into MiXCR, producing one record per CDR3 protein. The sample lists tens of thousands of distinct CDR3 sequences; roughly 93% were seen once. The specimen was CD8+ T cells from PBMCs. These receptors were collected from a human donor in good health.

V and J are TRBV20-1 and TRBJ2-2, with 8 bases fitting TRBD1. Germline lookup yields CDR1 DFQATT and CDR2 SNEGSKA (reference sequence). V was clipped by 1 base and J by 4 bases; unmatched bases: 5. The CDR3 sequence is 15 residues long. CDR3 loop: CSARARQGFTGELFF. The CDR3 DNA is TGCAGTGCTAGAGCCCGACAGGGGTTCACCGGGGAGCTGTTTTTT.

A few counts support this clonotype. V gene TRBV6-5 combines with J gene TRBJ2-7; perhaps D is TRBD1 or TRBD2 (5 bases each). From germline, CDR1 is MNHEY and CDR2 SVGAGI. V lost 3 bases, J lost 1 base, and 10 bases lay in between. This CDR3 has 14 amino acids. CDR3 in DNA: TGTGCCAGCAGTTATCGGGACGGATCCTACGAGCAGTACTTC. This encodes CASSYRDGSYEQYF.

In DNA, the CDR3 is TGTGCCAGCAGTTTTTTCGGGGGGAACACTGAAGCTTTCTTT. Translation gives CASSFFGGNTEAFF. The chain employs TRBV27 and TRBJ1-1; D possibly corresponds to TRBD1 (5 bases). V lost 3 bases and J 1 base, leaving 9 bases between the germline ends. The CDR3 consists of 14 residues. CDR1 and CDR2 from the germline V gene are MNHEY and SMNVEV (reference sequence).

The chain recombines TRBV20-1 with TRBJ2-1; 8 bases map to TRBD2. CDR3 length: 14 residues. The J segment lost 7 bases and the V segment lost 1 base, leaving 6 bases of the junction unmatched. Germline V CDR1 and CDR2: DFQATT, SNEGSKA (reference sequence). The CDR3: CSARVSGRSNEQFF. DNA for the CDR3: TGCAGTGCTAGAGTCAGCGGGAGAAGTAATGAGCAGTTCTTC.

The chain is built from TRBV12-5 and TRBJ1-1; D is perhaps TRBD1 (6 bases). Germline V gene sequence: CDR1 LGHNT, CDR2 FRNRAP. V was clipped by 1 base and J by 3 bases, with 9 bases between them. This CDR3 has 14 amino acids. Written as DNA, the CDR3 is TGTGCTAGTGGTTTGGGGACAGACTACACTGAAGCTTTCTTT. It specifies CASGLGTDYTEAFF.

The chain employs TRBV12-3 or TRBV12-4 and TRBJ2-3; 8 nucleotides match TRBD2. The CDR3 totals 14 residues. J lost 3 bases, V lost 4 bases, and 3 bases had no gene match. The CDR3 nucleotides are TGTGCCAGCAGTTCAGCGGGAGTGACAGATACGCAGTATTTT. It translates to CASSSAGVTDTQYF.

This chain joins TRBV20-1 and TRBJ1-1; maybe TRBD1 (5 bases). V was cut by 5 bases and J by 1 base, with 14 bases left in between. Germline V gene lookup returns CDR1 DFQATT and CDR2 SNEGSKA (reference sequence). This CDR3 contains 14 residues. The CDR3 nucleotides read TGCAGTGCTTCATCAGGGTGGGGGAACACTGAAGCTTTCTTT. This sequence encodes CSASSGWGNTEAFF.

The chain joins TRBV5-1 to TRBJ1-1; a weak D match, TRBD1 (5 bases). The CDR3 consists of 16 residues. Germline V gene sequence: CDR1 SGHRS, CDR2 YFSETQ. Between the trimmed V and J ends, which lost 1 base and 1 base, there was a span of 14 bases. In nucleotides, the CDR3 is TGCGCCAGCAGCTTGCGGCCACCCGGGGCGAACACTGAAGCTTTCTTT. This codes for CASSLRPPGANTEAFF.

The CDR3 DNA reads as TGTGCCAGCGGACAGGGTTACGAGACCCAGTACTTC. It is translated as CASGQGYETQYF. The J gene is TRBJ2-5, the V gene TRBV9; TRBD1 aligns across 8 bases. The J segment lost 5 bases and the V segment lost 7 bases, leaving 4 bases of the junction unmatched. CDR3 length: 12 amino acids. CDR1 and CDR2 (germline): SGDLS, YYNGEE.

This chain links TRBV20-1 with TRBJ2-7; TRBD2 is a possible D gene (6 bases). Germline CDR1 and CDR2: DFQATT and SNEGSKA (reference sequence). V was pared by 5 bases and J by 4 bases, with 18 bases between. The CDR3 sequence is 14 residues long. This CDR3 is CSAEGRGTGYEQYF. CDR3 in DNA: TGCAGTGCTGAGGGGCGGGGAACGGGGTACGAGCAGTACTTC.

The rearrangement joins TRBV12-3 or TRBV12-4 to TRBJ1-1; maybe TRBD1 (5 bases). The V and J ends lost 7 bases and 4 bases respectively, with 16 bases between them. This CDR3 has 14 amino acids. The CDR3 region has the DNA TGTGCCAGCACCCAGGCTCCAGGGATCACTGAAGCTTTCTTT. It translates to CASTQAPGITEAFF.

This clonotype showed up just once. Here the CDR3 DNA reads TGTGCCAGCAGCCGGGACAGGAAAAAGGCCCAGCATTTT. Translation: CASSRDRKKAQHF. This rearrangement joins TRBV3-1 to TRBJ1-5; 8 nucleotides line up with TRBD1. Unmatched junction bases numbered 7, after V lost 4 bases and J lost 11 bases. CDR1 LGHDT and CDR2 YNNKEL come from the germline V gene (reference sequence). There are 13 residues in the CDR3.

The rearrangement joins TRBV7-9 to TRBJ1-5; D is perhaps TRBD1 (6 bases). The length of the CDR3 is 16 residues. In germline, CDR1 is SEHNR, CDR2 FQNEAQ (reference sequence). V was cut by 2 bases and J by 2 bases, with 13 bases left in between. The DNA of the CDR3 is TGTGCCAGCAGCTTATCGACAGGTCACGGCAATCAGCCCCAGCATTTT. Translating it yields CASSLSTGHGNQPQHF.

Concerning this clonotype itself: The CDR3 end shows no conserved phenylalanine or tryptophan, and so a read error is likely. CDR3 bases: TGTGCCAGCAGCCCCTCATCGGCCTCGAGTGGCTACACCTCC. This translates into CASSPSSASSGYTS. V and J are TRBV13 and TRBJ1-2; no definite D call. The V end lost 5 bases, the J end lost 7 bases, and 17 bases lay between the germline ends. The CDR3 is 14 residues long. CDR1 PRHDT and CDR2 FYEKMQ come from the germline V gene (reference sequence).

This chain joins TRBV5-1 and TRBJ2-5, with no clear D. Looked up from germline, CDR1 is SGHRS and CDR2 is YFSETQ. V dropped 9 bases and J dropped 3 bases, with 0 bases sitting between them. The CDR3 length is 8 residues. The chain's CDR3 is CAKETQYF. The CDR3 DNA reads TGCGCCAAAGAGACCCAGTACTTC. The full variable domain, completed using reference TRBV5-1 and TRBJ2-5, is KAGVTQTPRYLIKTRGQQVTLSCSPISGHRSVSWYQQTPGQGLQFLFEYFSETQRNKGNFPGRFSGRQFSNSRSEMNVSTLELGDSALYLCAKETQYFGPGTRLLVL.

This sequence joins TRBV12-3 or TRBV12-4 and TRBJ1-2; 7 bases are shared with TRBD1. This CDR3 contains 11 residues. J gave up 6 bases and V 6 bases, and 1 base lay outside the gene matches. The CDR3 DNA sequence: TGTGCCAGCAGGACAGGGAATGGCTACACCTTC. As protein: CASRTGNGYTF.

This chain joins TRBV12-3 or TRBV12-4 and TRBJ2-1, with a weak D call TRBD2 (5 bases). Trimming removed 3 bases at V and 10 bases at J, with 7 bases between. This CDR3 is built from 11 residues. CDR3 in amino acids: CASSFSSEQFF. The CDR3 DNA is TGTGCCAGCAGTTTTTCTAGCGAGCAGTTCTTC.

The rearrangement joins TRBV7-3 to TRBJ2-1, with 8 bases fitting TRBD2. CDR1 SGHTA and CDR2 FQGTGA come from the germline V gene. CDR3 size: 15 residues. J gave up 8 bases and V 1 base, and 7 bases lay outside the gene matches. The CDR3 DNA follows: TGTGCCAGCAGCTTAATACGGGAGGGCACAGATGAGCAGTTCTTC. Its protein product is CASSLIREGTDEQFF.

The genes are TRBV3-1 and TRBJ2-5; 7 bases fit TRBD2. There are 15 residues in the CDR3. V dropped 1 base and J dropped 3; count of bases not matched to a gene: 5. Germline CDR1 is LGHDT and CDR2 is YNNKEL (reference sequence). The CDR3 region has the DNA TGTGCCAGCAGCCAAGCCGGGGCGGGGGAAGAGACCCAGTACTTC. Translated, it gives CASSQAGAGEETQYF.

This rearrangement joins TRBV5-1 to TRBJ2-5; D gene ambiguous. This CDR3 contains 12 residues. V was trimmed by 0 bases and J by 0 bases, leaving 0 bases between them. Germline V CDR1 and CDR2: SGHRS, YFSETQ. The CDR3 nucleotides are TGCGCCAGCAGCTTGGACCAAGAGACCCAGTACTTC. This gives the protein CASSLDQETQYF.

The chain recombines TRBV15 with TRBJ1-2, with D tentatively TRBD1 (6 bases). The CDR3 runs 15 residues. CDR1 is LNHNV and CDR2 is YYDKDF in the germline V gene (reference sequence). The V gene lost 7 bases and the J gene lost 3 bases, with 18 bases spanning the gap. The CDR3 DNA sequence: TGTGCCACCACCAGGGCAGGGGCGGCTGACTATGGCTACACCTTC. Protein sequence: CATTRAGAADYGYTF.

The V gene is TRBV20-1, the J gene TRBJ2-1; 10 bases align to TRBD2. The CDR3 spans 14 residues. Germline CDR1 and CDR2: DFQATT and SNEGSKA (reference sequence). V was clipped by 7 bases and J by 8 bases; unmatched bases: 11. CDR3 sequence: CSVLSLAGVDEQFF. The CDR3 DNA is TGCAGTGTTCTCAGCCTAGCGGGAGTCGATGAGCAGTTCTTC.

This clonotype counts as medium-sized (0.01 to 0.1%). The V call is TRBV4-1, the J call TRBJ2-5; tentative D call: TRBD1 (6 bases). The V gene's germline CDR1 is MGHRA and CDR2 YSYEKL. This CDR3 is 14 amino acids long. V lost 0 bases, J lost 5 bases, and 10 bases lay in between. In nucleotides, the CDR3 is TGCGCCAGCAGCCAAGATCGCAGGGGTGAGACCCAGTACTTC. The encoded protein is CASSQDRRGETQYF.

The CDR3 sequence is CASSAPPTGGQETQYF. CDR3 sequence (DNA): TGCGCCAGCAGCGCCCCTCCGACGGGGGGCCAAGAGACCCAGTACTTC. This rearrangement joins TRBV4-1 to TRBJ2-5, with TRBD2 matching 7 bases. V trimming: 5 bases; J trimming: 1 base; junction bases outside the gene matches: 10. This CDR3 contains 16 residues. In germline, CDR1 is MGHRA, CDR2 YSYEKL.

The chain employs TRBV20-1 and TRBJ2-1, with TRBD2 identical over 12 bases. V lost 0 bases and J lost 6; bases outside the gene matches: 12. The germline CDR1 and CDR2 sequences are DFQATT and SNEGSKA (reference sequence). The CDR3 extends over 18 amino acids. The CDR3 nucleotides read TGCAGTGCTAGAGATCCCGGACTAGCGGGAAGGCTTGTCAATGAGCAGTTCTTC. This sequence encodes CSARDPGLAGRLVNEQFF.

The chain recombines TRBV20-1 with TRBJ1-2; D is unresolved. V lost 0 bases to trimming and J lost 0 bases, with 14 bases between them. Germline lookup yields CDR1 DFQATT and CDR2 SNEGSKA (reference sequence). The CDR3 sequence is 16 residues long. For the CDR3, the DNA is TGCAGTGCTAGAGATATGGCGGGAACCTCTAACTATGGCTACACCTTC. This codes for CSARDMAGTSNYGYTF.

V is TRBV6-2 or TRBV6-3 and J is TRBJ2-1; a possible D gene is TRBD2 (6 bases). Trimming shortened V by 6 bases and J by 3 bases, and 21 bases separated the two germline ends. Germline CDR1 MNHEY, CDR2 SVGEGT. The CDR3 has 17 residues. CDR3 DNA sequence: TGTGCCAGCAGCTTAACCGTAACTAGCCGCGGCTACAATGAGCAGTTCTTC. Amino acids: CASSLTVTSRGYNEQFF.

This rearrangement joins TRBV7-9 to TRBJ1-6; D remains unclear. Germline CDR1 reads SEHNR; CDR2 reads FQNEAQ (reference sequence). Deletions cut 5 bases from V and 10 bases from J, with 21 bases between. The CDR3 has 16 residues. The CDR3 loop reads CASSPSEDFAGSPLHF. CDR3 coding DNA: TGTGCCAGCAGCCCGAGTGAGGATTTCGCCGGGTCACCCCTCCACTTT. Together with reference TRBV7-9 and TRBJ1-6, the CDR3 gives the full variable domain: DTGVSQNPRHKITKRGQNVTFRCDPISEHNRLYWYRQTLGQGPEFLTYFQNEAQLEKSRLLSDRFSAERPKGSFSTLEIQRTEQGDSAMYLCASSPSEDFAGSPLHFGNGTRLTVT.

V and J are TRBV9 and TRBJ1-1; TRBD1 agrees at 7 bases. The junction had 4 bases not matched to a gene; V was cut back by 6 bases and J by 2 bases. The CDR3 totals 13 residues. Germline V gene sequence: CDR1 SGDLS, CDR2 YYNGEE. The CDR3 nucleotides are TGTGCCAGCAACCCAGGGGGAAACACTGAAGCTTTCTTT. It codes for CASNPGGNTEAFF.

J is TRBJ2-1 and V is TRBV27; a weak D match, TRBD2 (5 bases). Germline-derived CDR1 and CDR2 are MNHEY and SMNVEV (reference sequence). The ends were cut back, 4 bases at V and 0 bases at J, with 7 bases in the middle. CDR3 length: 14 residues. CDR3 residues: CASSYRGSYNEQFF. DNA of the CDR3: TGTGCCAGCAGTTATCGGGGCTCCTACAATGAGCAGTTCTTC.

Concerning this clonotype: At one end, the junction sequence differs from germline, possibly due to a read error. V usage is TRBV25-1 and J usage is TRBJ1-2; no clear D. CDR3 size: 15 residues. Germline V CDR1 and CDR2: MGHDK, SYGVNS. Written as DNA, the CDR3 is TGTGCCAGCAGTGAATACTATGAGGATGTTTATGCCTACACCTTC. This codes for CASSEYYEDVYAYTF.